This is a list of T cell receptor beta chains from one sample in a study of blood T cell repertoires in COVID-19. Produced via immunoSEQ multiplex PCR; TCRdb's table is partial and in-frame only. The table shows about 200,000 clones, with approximately 90% occurring only once. Input material: peripheral blood. The source is a man aged 40-49 years with active or convalescent COVID-19. CDR3s include the opening cysteine and the closing phenylalanine or tryptophan. Fields, in order: CDR3 length, V gene, J gene, D gene, clone size, CDR3 DNA, CDR3 protein. D genes are given only for firm matches. The size of a clone is reported for some rows only, either as once, few or many, or as a class for expanded clones.

>12|TRBV14|TRBJ2-3|-|-
TGTGCCAGCAGCCCAGGGATCTATACGCAGTATTTT
CASSPGIYTQYF
>15|TRBV28|TRBJ2-5|-|-
TGTGCCAGCAGTTTAAGGGGGGGTTTGCGAGAGACCCAGTACTTC
CASSLRGGLRETQYF
>14|TRBV29-1|TRBJ1-1|-|-
TGCAGCGTTGGACAGCAAACATTGAACACTGAAGCTTTCTTT
CSVGQQTLNTEAFF
>18|TRBV4-1|TRBJ2-1|TRBD2|once
TGCGCCAGCAGCCAAGGGGTTGAGCGAGCGGGGTCCTACAATGAGCAGTTCTTC
CASSQGVERAGSYNEQFF
>16|TRBV5-1|TRBJ1-1|-|-
TGCGCCAGCAGCTTGGCGGGGGGGTCGGAGAACACTGAAGCTTTCTTT
CASSLAGGSENTEAFF
>14|TRBV24-1|TRBJ2-4|-|-
TGTGCCACCAGTGATTGGGCAGGGAAAAACATTCAGTACTTC
CATSDWAGKNIQYF
>15|TRBV6-2/TRBV6-3|TRBJ1-5|-|-
TGTGCCAGCAGTTCCAGCGGGAGAGAGAATCAGCCCCAGCATTTT
CASSSSGRENQPQHF
>14|TRBV9|TRBJ1-1|TRBD1|few
TGTGCCAGCAGCCGGGACAGGGCCGGGGTGGGAGCTTTCTTT
CASSRDRAGVGAFF
>16|TRBV6-5|TRBJ1-4|-|-
TGTGCCAGCAGTTACTCGAGTTCAGGGGTTAATGAAAAACTGTTTTTT
CASSYSSSGVNEKLFF
>15|TRBV7-2|TRBJ2-3|-|-
TGTGCCAGCAGCTTTTTCAGGGCTAGCACAGATACGCAGTATTTT
CASSFFRASTDTQYF
>17|TRBV11-2|TRBJ2-7|TRBD2|-
TGTGCCAGCAGCATTACTTCCGGGACTAGCGTCCCCTACGAGCAGTACTTC
CASSITSGTSVPYEQYF
>16|TRBV14|TRBJ1-6|TRBD1|-
TGTGCCAGCAGCCGACAGGGGGCGCGCCATAATTCACCCCTCCACTTT
CASSRQGARHNSPLHF
>15|TRBV5-4|TRBJ1-6|TRBD1|-
TGTGCCAGCAGCTTGGCCGGGACAGCGAATTCACCCCTCCACTTT
CASSLAGTANSPLHF
>17|TRBV3-1/TRBV3-2|TRBJ2-1|TRBD2|-
TGTGCCAGCAGCCAAAGGGGACTAGCGGGGGCCCGGGGGGAGCAGTTCTTC
CASSQRGLAGARGEQFF
>15|TRBV11-2|TRBJ1-3|-|-
TGTGCCAGCAGCTTAAAAGGGGGTTCTGGAAACACCATATATTTT
CASSLKGGSGNTIYF
>14|TRBV19|TRBJ1-1|TRBD1|-
TGTGCCAGCGACGGGACAGGGGGCTTCCCTGGGGCTTTCTTT
CASDGTGGFPGAFF